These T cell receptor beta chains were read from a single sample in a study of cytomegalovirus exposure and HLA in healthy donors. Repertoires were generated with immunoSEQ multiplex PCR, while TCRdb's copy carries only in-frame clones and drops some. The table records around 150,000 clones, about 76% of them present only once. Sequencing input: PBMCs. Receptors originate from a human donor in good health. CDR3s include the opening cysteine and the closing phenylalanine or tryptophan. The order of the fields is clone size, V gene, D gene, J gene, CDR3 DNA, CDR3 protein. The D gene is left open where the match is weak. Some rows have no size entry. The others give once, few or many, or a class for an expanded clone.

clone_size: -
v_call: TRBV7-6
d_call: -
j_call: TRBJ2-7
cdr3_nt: TGTGCCAGCAGCCCCCGTGCGGGGTCGAGCTCCTACGAGCAGTACTTC
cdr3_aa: CASSPRAGSSSYEQYF

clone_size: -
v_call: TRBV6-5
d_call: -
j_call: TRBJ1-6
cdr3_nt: TGTGCCAGCAGTACGGAACAGATCAATTCACCCCTCCACTTT
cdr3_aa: CASSTEQINSPLHF

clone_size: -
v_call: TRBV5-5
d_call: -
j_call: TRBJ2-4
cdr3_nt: TGTGCCAGCAGCTGGCCGGGGGTGAGCGGGCCGGCCAAAAACATTCAGTACTTC
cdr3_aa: CASSWPGVSGPAKNIQYF

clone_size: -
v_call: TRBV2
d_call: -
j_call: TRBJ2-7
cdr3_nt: TGTGCCAGCAGGGAGACCTACGAGCAGTACTTC
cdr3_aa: CASRETYEQYF

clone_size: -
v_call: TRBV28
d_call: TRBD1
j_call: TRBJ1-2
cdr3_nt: TGTGCCAGCAGCCCGCAGGGGGCCAACTATGGCTACACCTTC
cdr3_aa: CASSPQGANYGYTF

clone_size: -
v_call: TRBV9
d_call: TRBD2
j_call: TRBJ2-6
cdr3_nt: TGTGCCAGCAGCGCCCGGGGGGTGGAGGACTCTGGGGCCAACGTCCTGACTTTC
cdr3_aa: CASSARGVEDSGANVLTF

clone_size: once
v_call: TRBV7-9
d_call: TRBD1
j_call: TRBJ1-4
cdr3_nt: TGTGCCAGCAGCCCCGGACAGGGCCTTAATGAAAAACTGTTTTTT
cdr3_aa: CASSPGQGLNEKLFF

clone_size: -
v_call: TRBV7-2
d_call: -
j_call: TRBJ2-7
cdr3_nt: TGTGCCAGCAGCTCACGGGGACAGCGGGCCTACGAGCAGTACTTC
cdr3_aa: CASSSRGQRAYEQYF

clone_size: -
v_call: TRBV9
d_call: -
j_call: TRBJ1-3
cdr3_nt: TGTGCCAGCGGAGGGGAGCCCTCTGGAAACACCATATATTTT
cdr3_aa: CASGGEPSGNTIYF

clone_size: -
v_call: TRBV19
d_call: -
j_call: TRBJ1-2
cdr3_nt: TGTGCCAGTAGTATAAGGTCAGGGCCCTATGGCTACACCTTC
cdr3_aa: CASSIRSGPYGYTF

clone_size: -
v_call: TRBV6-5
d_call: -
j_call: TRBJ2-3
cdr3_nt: TGTGCCAGCAGTTACTCGAGTGGGAGTACAGATACGCAGTATTTT
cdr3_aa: CASSYSSGSTDTQYF

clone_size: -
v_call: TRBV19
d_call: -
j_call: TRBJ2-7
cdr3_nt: TGTGCCAGTAGTAGCGGCACCCTCCCGAGCTCCTACGAGCAGTACTTC
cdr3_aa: CASSSGTLPSSYEQYF

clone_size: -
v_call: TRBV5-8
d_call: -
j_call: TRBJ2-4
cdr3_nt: TGTGCCAGCAGCTCCCTGAGGACAACCAAAAACATTCAGTACTTC
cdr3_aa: CASSSLRTTKNIQYF

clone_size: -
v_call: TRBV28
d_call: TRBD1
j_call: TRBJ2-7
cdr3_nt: TGTGCCAGCAGTTTGAGGCAGGGGGCATACGAGCAGTACTTC
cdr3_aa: CASSLRQGAYEQYF

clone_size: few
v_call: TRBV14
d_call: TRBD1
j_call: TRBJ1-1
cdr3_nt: TGTGCCAGCAGCAACTGGGACAGGGAGAACACTGAAGCTTTCTTT
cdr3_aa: CASSNWDRENTEAFF

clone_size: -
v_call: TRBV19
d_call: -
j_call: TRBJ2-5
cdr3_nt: TGTGCCAGTAGTATTGGGGGAGGCGGATTTCGGGAGACCCAGTACTTC
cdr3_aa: CASSIGGGGFRETQYF

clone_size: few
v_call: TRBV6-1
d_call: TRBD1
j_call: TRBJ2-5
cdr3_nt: TGTGCCAGCAGTGAAATCGCAGGGGGCGCGGCGGAGACCCAGTACTTC
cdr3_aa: CASSEIAGGAAETQYF

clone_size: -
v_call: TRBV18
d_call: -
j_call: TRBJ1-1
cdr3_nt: TGTGCCAGCTCACCCGTACCTGGACAGAACACTGAAGCTTTCTTT
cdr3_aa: CASSPVPGQNTEAFF

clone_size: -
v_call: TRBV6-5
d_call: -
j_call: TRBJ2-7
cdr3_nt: TGTGCCAGCAGCTATAACGGAGAGTACGAGCAGTACTTC
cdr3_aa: CASSYNGEYEQYF

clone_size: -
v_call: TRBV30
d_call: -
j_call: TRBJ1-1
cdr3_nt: TGTGCCTGGAAAGACAGGTTGAACACTGAAGCTTTCTTT
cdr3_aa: CAWKDRLNTEAFF

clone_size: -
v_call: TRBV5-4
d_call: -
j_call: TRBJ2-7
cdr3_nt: TGTGCCAGCAGCGATCAACTAGCCTACGAGCAGTACTTC
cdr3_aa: CASSDQLAYEQYF

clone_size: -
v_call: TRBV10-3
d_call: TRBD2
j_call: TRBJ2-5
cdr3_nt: TGTGCCATCAGTGAGTCGGGTATCAGAGGGGGACTAGCGGGAGGGCCGAGAGAGACCCAGTACTTC
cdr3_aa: CAISESGIRGGLAGGPRETQYF

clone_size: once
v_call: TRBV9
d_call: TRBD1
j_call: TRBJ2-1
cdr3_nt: TGTGCCAGCAGCTTCGGACAGGATGAGAATGAGCAGTTCTTC
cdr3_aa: CASSFGQDENEQFF

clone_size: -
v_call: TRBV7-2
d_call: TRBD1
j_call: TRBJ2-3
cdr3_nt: TGTGCCAGCAGGGGACGGGACAGGGGAGGCGATACGCAGTATTTT
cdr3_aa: CASRGRDRGGDTQYF

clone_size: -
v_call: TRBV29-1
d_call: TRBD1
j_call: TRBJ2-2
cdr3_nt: TGCAGCGTCCTCGATGGGACAGCGAACACCGGGGAGCTGTTTTTT
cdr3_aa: CSVLDGTANTGELFF

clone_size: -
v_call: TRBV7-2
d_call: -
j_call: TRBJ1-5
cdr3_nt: TGTGCCAGCAGCTTACAGCAGGGAACAAATCAGCCCCAGCATTTT
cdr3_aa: CASSLQQGTNQPQHF

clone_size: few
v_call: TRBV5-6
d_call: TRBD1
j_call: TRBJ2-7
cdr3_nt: TGTGCCAGCAGCTCCAGGGGGTTCCTCTACGAGCAGTACTTC
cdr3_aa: CASSSRGFLYEQYF

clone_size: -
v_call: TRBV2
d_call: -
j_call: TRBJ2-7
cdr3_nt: TGTGCCAGCAGTCTACAGGGAAAATCCTACGAGCAGTACTTC
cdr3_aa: CASSLQGKSYEQYF

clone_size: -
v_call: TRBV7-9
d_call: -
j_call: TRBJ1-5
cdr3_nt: TGTGCCAGCAGCGATACAGGTTTCAATCAGCCCCAGCATTTT
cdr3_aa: CASSDTGFNQPQHF

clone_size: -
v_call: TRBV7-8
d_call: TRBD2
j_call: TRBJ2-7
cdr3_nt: TGTGCCAGCAGTACGCCCGGGACTAGCGGGTACGAGCAGTACTTC
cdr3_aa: CASSTPGTSGYEQYF

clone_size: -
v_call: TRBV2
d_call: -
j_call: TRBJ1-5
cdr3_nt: TGTGCCAGCAGCGCGTTAATACGGGATCAGCCCCAGCATTTT
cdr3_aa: CASSALIRDQPQHF